The clone carrying this T cell receptor delta chain was seen a handful of times. The antigen remains unidentified. Purity of the sorted Vdelta1+ thymocytes ranged from roughly 96% to 99.6%. The V and J ends lost 1 base and 0 bases respectively, with 27 bases between them. CDR3 length: 21 amino acids. Germline V lookup: CDR1 TSWWSYY, CDR2 QGS. The entry originates in a study of Vδ1+ human thymocytes. Overall study results and limits: In the thymus, TRG and TRD repertoires looked highly polyclonal with Gaussian CDR3 lengths.

RNA was extracted from the cells and then reverse transcribed. The CDR3 regions were amplified by multiplex PCR from V-gene primers to a constant-region primer. TCRdb processed the multiplex PCR reads again with the CATT caller. Of some 73,000 delta-chain clones listed, more than 30% are singletons. The receptor's source is a boy under two years old who had congenital heart surgery. Sequencing was done on a sample of Vdelta1+ gamma-delta thymocytes from the thymus. Subset indicated: FACS-sorted CD3+ TCRalphabeta- TCRVdelta1+ TCRVdelta2- thymocytes. The chain recombines TRDV1 with TRDJ1; D may be TRDD3 (6 bases). The CDR3 bases are TGTGCTCTTGGGGAACCTCCCACCACCGGATACCTCCAACATCACACCGATAAACTCATCTTT. It encodes CALGEPPTTGYLQHHTDKLIF.